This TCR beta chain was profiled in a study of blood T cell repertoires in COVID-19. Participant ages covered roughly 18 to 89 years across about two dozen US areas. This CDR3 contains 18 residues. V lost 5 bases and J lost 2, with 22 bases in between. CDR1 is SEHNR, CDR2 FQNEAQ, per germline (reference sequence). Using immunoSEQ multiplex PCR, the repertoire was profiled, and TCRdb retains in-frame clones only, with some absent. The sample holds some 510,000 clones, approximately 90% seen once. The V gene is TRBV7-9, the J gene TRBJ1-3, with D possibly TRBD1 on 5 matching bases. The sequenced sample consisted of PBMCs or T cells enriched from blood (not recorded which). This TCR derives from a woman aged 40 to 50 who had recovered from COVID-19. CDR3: CASSRGGAGMLTGNTIYF. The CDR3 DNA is TGTGCCAGCAGCCGAGGCGGTGCAGGGATGCTTACTGGAAACACCATATATTTT.